These T cell receptor beta chains were read from a single sample in a study of prognosis after radiotherapy for stage I lung cancer. TCRdb re-called the multiplex PCR reads through MiXCR, storing one row per CDR3 protein. This sample has 20,000 to 25,000 distinct CDR3 sequences, with about 40% found just once. Sequenced material: PBMCs, taken before or after stereotactic body radiation therapy (not recorded which). Receptor source: a donor aged 50 or older with non-small cell lung cancer. Each CDR3 is given without its conserved first and last residue.

length | V | CDR3
14 | TRBV6-2/TRBV6-3 | ASSSYPFGQGREAF
13 | TRBV5-1 | ASSLQQIKNNEQF
13 | TRBV20-1 | SASAQGANTGELF
11 | TRBV11-3 | AIPCGGADTQY
13 | TRBV30 | AWSPDYRGNNEQF
11 | TRBV9 | ASSVAGRSEQY
12 | TRBV12-3/TRBV12-4 | ASRKRGTDYGYT
10 | TRBV15 | ATSITGYEQY
13 | TRBV9 | ASSVGGTGGYGYT
12 | TRBV27 | ASSPTPRTYEQY
13 | TRBV6-1 | ASSESGTGRFWAF
16 | TRBV20-1 | SARYRGLAEAITDTQY
11 | TRBV7-3 | ASSLTGLREAF
13 | TRBV20-1 | SARDRSLSGNTIY
13 | TRBV27 | ASSSGQGWGETQY
15 | TRBV4-2 | ASSPVTGQVDPDTQY
12 | TRBV18 | ASSPRGGDTEAF
13 | TRBV5-1 | ASSLGSRGSYEQY
12 | TRBV2 | ASKSTSMGDTQY
7 | TRBV30 | AWNSVYT
14 | TRBV5-1 | ASSPDGGGGTGELF
14 | TRBV12-5 | ASGPRGGQLSTEAF
13 | TRBV5-6 | ASSPWDRDSDTQY
11 | TRBV20-1 | SARRVVEVEAF
13 | TRBV6-2/TRBV6-3 | ASSYWSRGGTEAF
12 | TRBV19 | ASSYPHRDNEQY
12 | TRBV7-6 | ASSLAANTGELF
11 | TRBV7-9 | ASSMGLVYEQY
14 | TRBV7-2 | ASSPGTQPSTDTQY
14 | TRBV7-3 | ASSASRDYRYSEQF
12 | TRBV5-1 | ASSYGTSEDTQY
14 | TRBV18 | ASSPPGSSGANVLT
12 | TRBV7-2 | ASTPGDLRETQY
13 | TRBV10-3 | ASRGRGPNGYGYT
12 | TRBV19 | ASSGAWGAYEQY
14 | TRBV12-3/TRBV12-4 | ASSLAGHLNTGELF
13 | TRBV6-9 | ASSYAGTGGETQY
16 | TRBV6-1 | ASSERSTGTVNNYGYT
14 | TRBV30 | AWSPRGLAGAGELF
14 | TRBV27 | ASTPLGRTSYNEQF
12 | TRBV10-3 | AISNARGFGELF